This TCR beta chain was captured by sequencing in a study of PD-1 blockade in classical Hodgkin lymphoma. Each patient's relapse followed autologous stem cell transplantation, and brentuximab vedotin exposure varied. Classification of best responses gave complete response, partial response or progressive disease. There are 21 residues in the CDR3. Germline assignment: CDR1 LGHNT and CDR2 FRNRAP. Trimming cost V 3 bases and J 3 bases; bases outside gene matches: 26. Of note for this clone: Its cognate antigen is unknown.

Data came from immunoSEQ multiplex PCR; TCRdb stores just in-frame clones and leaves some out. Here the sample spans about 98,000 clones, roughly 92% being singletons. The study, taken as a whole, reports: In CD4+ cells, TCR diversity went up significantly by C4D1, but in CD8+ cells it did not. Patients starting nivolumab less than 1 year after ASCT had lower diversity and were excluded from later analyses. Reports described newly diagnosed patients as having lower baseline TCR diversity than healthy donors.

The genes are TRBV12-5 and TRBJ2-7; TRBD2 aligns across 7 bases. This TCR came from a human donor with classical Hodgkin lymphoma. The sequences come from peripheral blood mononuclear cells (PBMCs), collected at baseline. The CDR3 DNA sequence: TGTGCTAGTGGTTTCGGTTGGACGGTAATGGCTAGCGGCGAACTCTACTACGAGCAGTACTTC. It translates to CASGFGWTVMASGELYYEQYF. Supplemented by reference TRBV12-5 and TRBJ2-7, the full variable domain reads DARVTQTPRHKVTEMGQEVTMRCQPILGHNTVFWYRQTMMQGLELLAYFRNRAPLDDSGMPKDRFSAEMPDATLATLKIQPSEPRDSAVYFCASGFGWTVMASGELYYEQYFGPGTRLTVT.